These 30 T cell receptor beta chains share one sample of origin, sequenced in a study of CD8+ T cells in alopecia areata. In each case, RNA was isolated and then reverse transcribed into cDNA as the sequencing template. The table came from immunoSEQ multiplex PCR; TCRdb's copy has only in-frame clones and leaves some out. The data show 110,000 or so clones, 58% seen once. Treatment given: oral pan-JAK inhibitor, 5-10 mg twice daily. Specimen: CD8+ T cells sorted from blood, collected at week 4, from a patient treated with tofacitinib. These receptors all stem from a human donor with alopecia areata.

This clone turned up a few times. The J gene is TRBJ2-7, the V gene TRBV7-9; possible D gene TRBD1, 5 bases. Trimming shortened V by 5 bases and J by 3 bases, and 11 bases separated the two germline ends. The germline V gene encodes CDR1 SEHNR and CDR2 FQNEAQ (reference sequence). This CDR3 has 13 residues. The CDR3 DNA follows: TGTGCCAGCAGCCCAGACAGTTACTACGAGCAGTACTTC. Its protein product is CASSPDSYYEQYF.

The rearrangement links TRBV6-5 to TRBJ2-7, with D uncertain. The V gene lost 3 bases and the J gene lost 5 bases, with 5 bases spanning the gap. The CDR3 contains 11 residues. Per the germline V gene, CDR1 is MNHEY and CDR2 is SVGAGI. DNA of the CDR3: TGTGCCAGCAGTTATACCGACGAGCAGTACTTC. This translates into CASSYTDEQYF.

This chain uses TRBV30 with TRBJ2-3, with 7 bases aligning to TRBD1. The CDR3 is 14 amino acids. Per germline, CDR1 GTSNPN and CDR2 SVGIG (reference sequence). The J segment lost 2 bases and the V segment lost 7 bases, leaving 9 bases of the junction unmatched. CDR3 residues: CAFYGTANTDTQYF. The CDR3 DNA sequence: TGTGCCTTCTACGGGACAGCTAACACAGATACGCAGTATTTT.

This chain links TRBV6-5 with TRBJ2-5, with D perhaps assigned TRBD1 or TRBD2 (6 bases each). V shed 2 bases and J shed 4 bases, with 17 bases lying between them. Looked up from germline, CDR1 is MNHEY and CDR2 is SVGAGI. CDR3 length: 16 amino acids. The CDR3 DNA is TGTGCCAGCAGTTACCCCCGCGAGGGGGGCAGAGAGACCCAGTACTTC. It yields the protein CASSYPREGGRETQYF.

As DNA, the CDR3 is TGTGCCACCTCCCTACTAGCCTACAATGAGCAGTTCTTC. The encoded protein is CATSLLAYNEQFF. This chain joins TRBV15 and TRBJ2-1; tentatively, D is TRBD2 (5 bases). The CDR3 covers 13 residues. V gave up 8 bases and J gave up 2 bases, with 10 bases separating them. CDR1 is LNHNV, CDR2 YYDKDF, per germline (reference sequence). Combining the CDR3 with reference TRBV15 and TRBJ2-1 gives the whole variable domain DAMVIQNPRYQVTQFGKPVTLSCSQTLNHNVMYWYQQKSSQAPKLLFHYYDKDFNNEADTPDNFQSRRPNTSFCFLDIRSPGLGDTAMYLCATSLLAYNEQFFGPGTRLTVL.

The rearrangement links TRBV9 to TRBJ2-1, with 10 nucleotides matching TRBD2. Per the germline V gene, CDR1 is SGDLS and CDR2 is YYNGEE. V lost 0 bases, J lost 4 bases, and 4 bases stayed unmatched. The CDR3 runs 16 residues. DNA of the CDR3: TGTGCCAGCAGCGTAGATGGTAGCGGGGGGTACAATGAGCAGTTCTTC. This encodes CASSVDGSGGYNEQFF.

This clone was counted only a few times. CDR3 amino acids: CASSYAGRYQETQYF. The CDR3 DNA sequence: TGTGCCAGCAGTTATGCGGGACGGTACCAAGAGACCCAGTACTTC. The V call is TRBV6-5, the J call TRBJ2-5, with a possible D match to TRBD2 (6 bases). Deletions cut 3 bases from V and 0 bases from J, with 11 bases between. From germline, CDR1 is MNHEY and CDR2 SVGAGI. The CDR3 is 15 residues long.

This chain connects TRBV29-1 to TRBJ2-7; 8 bases are shared with TRBD1. Germline-derived CDR1 and CDR2 are SQVTM and ANQGSEA. CDR3 length: 13 residues. J was trimmed by 3 bases and V by 5 bases; bases with no gene match: 6. CDR3 region: CSVWTGKNYEQYF. The CDR3 DNA reads TGCAGCGTTTGGACAGGGAAAAACTACGAGCAGTACTTC.

This clone was recorded once. The chain has TRBV29-1 and TRBJ2-6, with D maybe TRBD1 (6 bases). Germline V gene sequence: CDR1 SQVTM, CDR2 ANQGSEA. Trimming removed 6 bases at V and 0 bases at J, with 12 bases between. The CDR3 extends over 15 amino acids. CDR3 residues: CSVGTSSSGANVLTF. The DNA of the CDR3 is TGCAGCGTGGGGACAAGTAGCTCTGGGGCCAACGTCCTGACTTTC.

This clone was recorded a few times. The genes are TRBV29-1 and TRBJ1-2, with 7 bases lining up with TRBD1. The CDR3 covers 13 residues. V trimming: 3 bases; J trimming: 7 bases; junction bases outside the gene matches: 8. Germline CDR1 SQVTM, CDR2 ANQGSEA. The CDR3, as DNA: TGCAGCGTTGACCCGACAGGGAACGGTGGCTACACCTTC. Protein product: CSVDPTGNGGYTF. The complete variable domain, with remaining parts taken from reference TRBV29-1 and TRBJ1-2, reads SAVISQKPSRDICQRGTSLTIQCQVDSQVTMMFWYRQQPGQSLTLIATANQGSEATYESGFVIDKFPISRPNLTFSTLTVSNMSPEDSSIYLCSVDPTGNGGYTFGSGTRLTVV.

The rearrangement links TRBV14 to TRBJ1-1; weak D call: TRBD1 (5 bases). CDR1 is SGHDN, CDR2 FVKESK, per germline. The CDR3 is 14 amino acids. Trimming took off 0 bases at V and 11 bases at J, with 16 bases between the two ends. CDR3 coding DNA: TGTGCCAGCAGCCAAGAGGAAGTGGGGGACTTGGCTTTCTTT. This gives the protein CASSQEEVGDLAFF.

The chain combines TRBV30 with TRBJ2-1, with TRBD1 matching over 8 bases. The V segment lost 5 bases and the J segment 4 bases; nucleotides outside the gene matches: 1. Germline lookup yields CDR1 GTSNPN and CDR2 SVGIG (reference sequence). The CDR3 consists of 12 residues. CDR3 DNA: TGTGCCTGGCAGGGGGCTTACAATGAGCAGTTCTTC. Its protein product is CAWQGAYNEQFF. Supplemented by reference TRBV30 and TRBJ2-1, the full variable domain reads SQTIHQWPATLVQPVGSPLSLECTVEGTSNPNLYWYRQAAGRGLQLLFYSVGIGQISSEVPQNLSASRPQDRQFILSSKKLLLSDSGFYLCAWQGAYNEQFFGPGTRLTVL.

The V gene is TRBV30, the J gene TRBJ2-7; 9 positions match TRBD1. The CDR3 contains 15 residues. With V trimmed by 3 bases and J by 6 bases, 12 bases remained unmatched. Looked up from germline, CDR1 is GTSNPN and CDR2 is SVGIG (reference sequence). CDR3 residues: CAWSLWTGEEREQYF. CDR3 coding DNA: TGTGCCTGGAGCCTTTGGACAGGGGAAGAACGCGAGCAGTACTTC.

This clone was found a few times. The chain combines TRBV5-6 with TRBJ2-3; D not certain. Germline-derived CDR1 and CDR2 are SGHDT and YYEEEE. Trimming cost V 4 bases and J 3 bases, with 6 bases left between them. The CDR3 sequence is 12 residues long. DNA of the CDR3: TGTGCCAGCAGCGGAATAACAGATACGCAGTATTTT. Its protein product is CASSGITDTQYF.

The chain recombines TRBV7-9 with TRBJ2-7; D possibly uses TRBD1 or TRBD2 (5 bases each). V dropped 4 bases and J dropped 6 bases, with 19 bases sitting between them. Looked up from germline, CDR1 is SEHNR and CDR2 is FQNEAQ (reference sequence). This CDR3 has 15 residues. CDR3 bases: TGTGCCAGCAGCTCCACCTGGTCGCGTGGGACCGAGCAGTACTTC. This sequence encodes CASSSTWSRGTEQYF.

This sequence joins TRBV27 and TRBJ2-7; D gene ambiguous. Germline loops: CDR1 MNHEY, CDR2 SMNVEV (reference sequence). Trimming removed 3 bases at V and 6 bases at J, with 12 bases between. This CDR3 region has 13 residues. The chain's CDR3 is CASSLGSLREQYF. DNA of the CDR3: TGTGCCAGCAGTTTGGGGTCCTTGCGCGAGCAGTACTTC.

This clone has a handful of counts. The rearrangement uses TRBV4-1 and TRBJ2-1, with 9 bases that match TRBD2. The CDR3 has 18 amino acids. The V segment lost 1 base and the J segment 0 bases; nucleotides outside the gene matches: 7. Germline V CDR1 and CDR2: MGHRA, YSYEKL. The CDR3 here is CASSQVGLRGGSYNEQFF. The CDR3 bases are TGCGCCAGCAGCCAAGTCGGGTTGCGGGGGGGCTCCTACAATGAGCAGTTCTTC.

This sequence joins TRBV30 and TRBJ1-6; maybe TRBD1 (5 bases). Germline V gives CDR1 GTSNPN, CDR2 SVGIG (reference sequence). Deletions cut 1 base from V and 7 bases from J, with 8 bases between. The CDR3 runs to 13 residues. This CDR3 reads CAWSGGWNSPLHF. CDR3 nucleotide sequence: TGTGCCTGGAGTGGGGGGTGGAATTCACCCCTCCACTTT.

The chain has TRBV5-1 and TRBJ2-7, with a tentative D call TRBD2 (5 bases). The CDR3 has 14 amino acids. V was shortened by 0 bases and J by 5 bases, with 12 bases between the two germline ends. The germline V gene has CDR1 SGHRS and CDR2 YFSETQ. The CDR3 DNA sequence: TGCGCCAGCAGCTTGGACGGACTCCTAAACGAGCAGTACTTC. It specifies CASSLDGLLNEQYF.

This clone has just a few counts. The V call is TRBV29-1, the J call TRBJ2-1; possible D gene TRBD1, 5 bases. CDR3 length: 12 residues. The V end was cut by 4 bases, the J end by 3 bases, with 7 bases between. Germline V gives CDR1 SQVTM, CDR2 ANQGSEA. The CDR3 is CSVGGLYNEQFF. The CDR3 nucleotides read TGCAGCGTTGGGGGCCTCTACAATGAGCAGTTCTTC.

The chain is built from TRBV6-5 and TRBJ2-1; D perhaps matches TRBD2 (5 bases). Trimming left V 6 bases short and J 3 bases short, with 12 bases between. Germline CDR1 and CDR2: MNHEY and SVGAGI. The CDR3 loop spans 14 amino acids. The CDR3 sequence is CASSYAGVYNEQFF. The CDR3 DNA is TGTGCCAGCAGCTACGCCGGGGTCTACAATGAGCAGTTCTTC.

The chain couples TRBV29-1 to TRBJ1-2; perhaps TRBD1 as D (6 bases). Per germline, CDR1 SQVTM and CDR2 ANQGSEA. The CDR3 has 13 amino acids. The V end was cut by 4 bases, the J end by 3 bases, with 12 bases between. The chain's CDR3 is CSVAPEGDYGYTF. The CDR3 DNA sequence: TGCAGCGTTGCCCCCGAGGGGGACTATGGCTACACCTTC.

V gene TRBV29-1 combines with J gene TRBJ2-7; either TRBD1 or TRBD2 may fit D (5 bases each). V lost 5 bases to trimming and J lost 1 base, with 15 bases between them. The CDR3 covers 14 residues. The germline CDR1 and CDR2 sequences are SQVTM and ANQGSEA. The CDR3 bases are TGCAGCGTTAACTCGGGAAGGGGTTCCTACGAGCAGTACTTC. Protein sequence: CSVNSGRGSYEQYF.

This clone was observed a handful of times. This rearrangement joins TRBV28 to TRBJ2-1, with D perhaps TRBD1 or TRBD2 (6 bases each). Germline V gene data show CDR1 as MDHEN and CDR2 as SYDVKM. This CDR3 comprises 16 residues. The germline V and J ends were trimmed by 7 bases and 0 bases, with 16 bases remaining between them. The CDR3 DNA is TGTGCCAGCACCCCGGGGGCCTTGAGCTCCTACAATGAGCAGTTCTTC. Amino acids: CASTPGALSSYNEQFF.

This clone was counted a single time. The same CDR3 is also encoded by other DNA sequences in this sample. This chain uses TRBV29-1 with TRBJ1-1; D is unresolved. Germline CDR1 is SQVTM and CDR2 is ANQGSEA. The CDR3 totals 12 residues. V lost 3 bases, J lost 0 bases, and 5 bases lay in between. The CDR3 protein is CSVEAMNTEAFF. In DNA, the CDR3 is TGCAGCGTTGAGGCCATGAACACTGAAGCTTTCTTT.

This clone was found a few times. The rearrangement links TRBV29-1 to TRBJ2-1; possible D gene TRBD2, 5 bases. The V end was cut by 1 base, the J end by 9 bases, with 13 bases between. The germline CDR1 and CDR2 sequences are SQVTM and ANQGSEA. This CDR3 is built from 13 residues. The CDR3 DNA sequence: TGCAGCGTTGAAGCTAGCTTTCGCCGTGAGCAGTTCTTC. Encoded protein: CSVEASFRREQFF.

The chain is built from TRBV18 and TRBJ1-2; D gene ambiguous. V lost 2 bases and J 1 base, leaving 11 bases between the germline ends. Germline CDR1 is KGHSH and CDR2 is LQKENI. The CDR3 is made up of 15 amino acids. CDR3 nucleotide sequence: TGTGCCAGCTCACCAGGATTCGGGATTAACTATGGCTACACCTTC. This codes for CASSPGFGINYGYTF.

The V and J genes are TRBV7-9 and TRBJ2-3; 10 bases are a match to TRBD1. V dropped 5 bases and J dropped 2; count of bases not matched to a gene: 13. This CDR3 has 18 residues. Germline V gene data show CDR1 as SEHNR and CDR2 as FQNEAQ (reference sequence). The CDR3 loop reads CASSTPPDRGLTTDTQYF. Here the CDR3 DNA reads TGTGCCAGCAGCACCCCTCCCGACAGGGGGCTCACCACAGATACGCAGTATTTT.

J is TRBJ2-3 and V is TRBV30; 7 positions agree with TRBD1. With 3 bases clipped from V and 2 bases from J, the junction kept 8 bases outside the gene matches. The CDR3 is 15 amino acids. The V gene's germline CDR1 is GTSNPN and CDR2 SVGIG (reference sequence). The CDR3 reads CAWSWDSDSTDTQYF. The CDR3 DNA reads TGTGCCTGGAGCTGGGACAGCGACTCCACAGATACGCAGTATTTT.

CDR3 residues: CASSPRFRGMNTEAFF. CDR3 nucleotide sequence: TGTGCCAGTAGTCCTAGATTTCGGGGAATGAACACTGAAGCTTTCTTT. The V and J genes are TRBV19 and TRBJ1-1; D is ambiguous. Germline assignment: CDR1 LNHDA and CDR2 SQIVND (reference sequence). Trimming left V 5 bases short and J 0 bases short, with 16 bases between. The CDR3 runs 16 residues.